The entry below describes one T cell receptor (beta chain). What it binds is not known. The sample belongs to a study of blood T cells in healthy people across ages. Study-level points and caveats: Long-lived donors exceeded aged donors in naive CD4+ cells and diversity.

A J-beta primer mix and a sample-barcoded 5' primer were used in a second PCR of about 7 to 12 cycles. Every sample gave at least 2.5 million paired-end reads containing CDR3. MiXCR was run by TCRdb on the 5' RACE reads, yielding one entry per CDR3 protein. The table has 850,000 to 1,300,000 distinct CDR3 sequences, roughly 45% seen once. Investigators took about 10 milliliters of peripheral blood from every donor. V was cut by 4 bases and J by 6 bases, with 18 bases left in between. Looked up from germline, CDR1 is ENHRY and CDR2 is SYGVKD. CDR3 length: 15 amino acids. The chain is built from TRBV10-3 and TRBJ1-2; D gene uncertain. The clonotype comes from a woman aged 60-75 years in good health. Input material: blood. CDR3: CAISGSTEMKDGYTF. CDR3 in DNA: TGTGCCATCAGTGGCTCAACAGAGATGAAGGATGGCTACACCTTC.